The 28 T cell receptor beta chains in this list originate from one sample, sequenced in a study of breast tumors, draining lymph nodes, adjacent tissues. Axillary draining lymph nodes of breast cancer patients supplied the node samples. TCRdb independently ran MiXCR on the multiplex PCR reads; one entry per CDR3 protein. The sample records over 70,000 distinct CDR3 sequences, approximately 29% being singletons. Sequenced input: axillary lymph node tissue. The receptors were sampled from a female donor with breast cancer. Some clones in this sample may be carry-over from other donors' samples.

This chain joins TRBV7-2 and TRBJ2-2; 13 bases match TRBD2. The V segment lost 1 base and the J segment 10 bases; nucleotides outside the gene matches: 6. Germline CDR1 SGHTA, CDR2 FQGNSA. The CDR3 has 16 residues. CDR3 residues: CASSLEGTSGNEELFF. CDR3 coding DNA: TGTGCCAGCAGCTTAGAGGGGACTAGCGGGAATGAGGAGCTGTTTTTT.

Ten or more counts support this clonotype. The chain employs TRBV3-1 and TRBJ1-5; D is uncertain. The CDR3 contains 13 residues. CDR1 is LGHDT, CDR2 YNNKEL, per germline (reference sequence). The V end was cut by 2 bases, the J end by 5 bases, with 7 bases between. Here the CDR3 reads CASSQLEYQPQHF. CDR3 nucleotide sequence: TGTGCCAGCAGCCAACTAGAGTATCAGCCCCAGCATTTT.

The chain combines TRBV20-1 with TRBJ2-3, with D unresolved. The J call is in doubt because the DNA end fits TRBJ1-5 better. From germline, CDR1 is DFQATT and CDR2 SNEGSKA (reference sequence). The CDR3 is made up of 15 amino acids. In DNA, the CDR3 is TGCAGTGCTGCCCCCGAGATGTTGTGGGCAGATACGCAGCATTTT. Translating it yields CSAAPEMLWADTQHF.

This clonotype was seen ten or more times. The chain links TRBV18 to TRBJ2-5; D uncertain. Trimming took 3 bases from V and 3 from J, leaving 5 bases between them. The CDR3 totals 12 residues. CDR1 is KGHSH, CDR2 LQKENI, per germline. The CDR3 coding sequence is TGTGCCAGCTCACCGAACGAAGAGACCCAGTACTTC. It is translated as CASSPNEETQYF.

This clonotype was recorded many times. The chain joins TRBV24-1 to TRBJ2-1; TRBD1 aligns across 9 bases. The CDR3 sequence is 16 residues long. With 3 bases clipped from V and 7 bases from J, the junction kept 9 bases outside the gene matches. CDR1 is KGHDR and CDR2 is SFDVKD in the germline V gene. In DNA form, the CDR3 reads TGTGCCACCAGTGATACCGGGACAGGGCTTAGGAATGAGCAGTTCTTC. This gives the protein CATSDTGTGLRNEQFF.

The V and J genes are TRBV20-1 and TRBJ1-1; tentatively, D is TRBD1 (5 bases). Germline V gene data show CDR1 as DFQATT and CDR2 as SNEGSKA (reference sequence). CDR3 length equals 14 residues. Trimming removed 6 bases at V and 4 bases at J, with 18 bases between. CDR3 sequence: CSAPKGQMSTEAFF. The CDR3 DNA is TGCAGTGCGCCAAAGGGGCAGATGAGCACTGAAGCTTTCTTT.

Ten or more counts support this clonotype. This CDR3 reads CASSLAGDPSYNEQFF. DNA of the CDR3: TGTGCCAGCAGCTTAGCGGGGGACCCGAGTTACAATGAGCAGTTCTTC. The V call is TRBV7-2, the J call TRBJ2-1; D tentatively fits TRBD1 or TRBD2 (5 bases each). CDR1 SGHTA and CDR2 FQGNSA come from the germline V gene. CDR3 length: 16 amino acids. The V end lost 0 bases, the J end lost 4 bases, and 13 bases lay between the germline ends.

With respect to this clonotype: The CDR3 ends on some other residue instead of the conserved phenylalanine or tryptophan, so this is likely a read error. This chain connects TRBV7-6 to TRBJ2-5; a weak D match, TRBD2 (6 bases). Per germline, CDR1 SGHVS and CDR2 FNYEAQ. The CDR3 length is 13 residues. V dropped 5 bases and J dropped 0 bases, with 7 bases sitting between them. The CDR3 sequence: CASSAGHQETQYL. The CDR3 region has the DNA TGTGCCAGCAGCGCGGGGCACCAAGAGACCCAGTACCTC.

In its sample, this clonotype was seen a few times. The chain has TRBV9 and TRBJ2-1; D gene unclear. Trimming pared 3 bases from V and 0 bases from J, leaving 10 bases between. The CDR3 spans 15 residues. Germline lookup yields CDR1 SGDLS and CDR2 YYNGEE. The CDR3 here is CASSATESSYNEQFF. CDR3 DNA sequence: TGTGCCAGCAGCGCCACCGAGAGCTCCTACAATGAGCAGTTCTTC.

This clonotype has ten or more counts. V gene TRBV6-1 combines with J gene TRBJ2-7; D uncertain. Deletions cut 5 bases from V and 3 bases from J, with 20 bases between. The CDR3 is made up of 16 amino acids. The germline CDR1 and CDR2 sequences are MNHNS and SASEGT. CDR3 amino acids: CASSRPLGYSHYEQYF. Here the CDR3 DNA reads TGTGCCAGCAGTCGGCCCCTTGGCTACTCTCACTACGAGCAGTACTTC.

This clonotype was counted a few times. This chain uses TRBV20-1 with TRBJ2-2; D may be TRBD2 (6 bases). CDR1 DFQATT and CDR2 SNEGSKA come from the germline V gene (reference sequence). Trimming removed 4 bases at V and 4 bases at J, with 19 bases between. This CDR3 is built from 16 residues. The CDR3: CSAKELGRTTTGELFF. In DNA, the CDR3 is TGCAGTGCTAAGGAACTTGGGAGGACGACCACCGGGGAGCTGTTTTTT.

This clonotype has at least ten counts. The chain is built from TRBV18 and TRBJ2-7; 8 bases match TRBD1. With V trimmed by 3 bases and J by 1 base, 5 bases remained unmatched. From germline, CDR1 is KGHSH and CDR2 LQKENI. The CDR3 sequence is 15 residues long. CDR3 protein: CASSPGQAMSYEQYF. Written as DNA, the CDR3 is TGTGCCAGCTCACCGGGACAGGCGATGTCCTACGAGCAGTACTTC.

This clonotype was picked up many times. This chain links TRBV2 with TRBJ2-7, with 7 positions matching TRBD2. CDR3 length: 13 amino acids. V lost 9 bases, J lost 0 bases, and 5 bases stayed unmatched. Per germline, CDR1 SNHLY and CDR2 FYNNEI. The CDR3 DNA reads as TGTGCCAGTTTACTAGCGCTCTCCTACGAGCAGTACTTC. It is translated as CASLLALSYEQYF.

The gene calls are TRBV3-1 and TRBJ2-1; D is tentatively TRBD1 or TRBD2 (5 bases each). Germline CDR1 reads LGHDT; CDR2 reads YNNKEL (reference sequence). Trimming pared 0 bases from V and 2 bases from J, leaving 8 bases between. CDR3 length equals 15 residues. The CDR3 here is CASSQDWDPYNEQFF. CDR3 DNA: TGTGCCAGCAGCCAAGACTGGGACCCCTACAATGAGCAGTTCTTC.

Worth noting for this clonotype: Possible read error: a much larger clone is one base away. The V and J genes are TRBV30 and TRBJ2-1, with a weak D call TRBD2 (5 bases). The V gene's germline CDR1 is GTSNPN and CDR2 SVGIG (reference sequence). The V and J ends lost 1 base and 12 bases respectively, with 22 bases between them. The CDR3 is 15 amino acids. The DNA for the CDR3 is TGTGCCTGGAGTGCCACGAGGCGGGTTGTAGATGGGCAGTTCTTC. This codes for CAWSATRRVVDGQFF.

In this sample, this clonotype turned up many times. The chain combines TRBV4-3 with TRBJ1-4, with D tentatively TRBD1 (5 bases). This CDR3 region has 15 residues. V dropped 0 bases and J dropped 8 bases, with 13 bases sitting between them. Germline V CDR1 and CDR2: LGHNA, YSLEER. CDR3 region: CASSQEPQGDEKLFF. CDR3 DNA sequence: TGCGCCAGCAGCCAAGAGCCCCAGGGAGACGAAAAACTGTTTTTT.

On this clonotype: At one boundary the junction diverges from the germline segment, which might be a read error. This chain joins TRBV5-1 and TRBJ2-7; 7 bases are a match to TRBD2. CDR1 is SGHRS, CDR2 YFSETQ, per germline. The CDR3 length is 14 residues. DNA for the CDR3: TGTGCCAGCAGCTCCGGGACTAAAACCTACGAGCAGTACTTC. It encodes CASSSGTKTYEQYF.

This clonotype was seen ten or more times. V is TRBV6-1 and J is TRBJ2-7; 10 nucleotides match TRBD1. This CDR3 spans 17 amino acids. In germline, CDR1 is MNHNS, CDR2 SASEGT. Trimming took 5 bases from V and 0 from J; bases not matched to a gene: 10. This CDR3 reads CASSIRMGQGTSYEQYF. The CDR3 DNA is TGTGCCAGCAGTATAAGGATGGGACAGGGGACCTCCTACGAGCAGTACTTC.

This clonotype occurred many times. J is TRBJ2-1 and V is TRBV9; 8 nucleotides agree with TRBD2. The CDR3 is 15 amino acids. Germline V lookup: CDR1 SGDLS, CDR2 YYNGEE. J lost 2 bases, V lost 3 bases, and 4 bases had no gene match. The CDR3: CASSEGTRTYNEQFF. The DNA of the CDR3 is TGTGCCAGCAGCGAGGGGACTAGGACCTACAATGAGCAGTTCTTC.

In its sample, this clonotype was seen many times. The J gene is TRBJ1-2, the V gene TRBV5-8; D is unclear. This CDR3 contains 15 residues. The germline V gene has CDR1 SGHTS and CDR2 YDEGEE. V dropped 0 bases and J dropped 7 bases, with 16 bases sitting between them. CDR3 sequence: CASSLGARVGFGYTF. Written as DNA, the CDR3 is TGTGCCAGCAGCTTGGGGGCCCGGGTGGGATTTGGCTACACCTTC.

This clonotype was picked up many times. This chain connects TRBV2 to TRBJ2-5; TRBD1 agrees at 9 bases. V shed 6 bases, J shed 5 bases, and the junction held 4 bases outside the gene matches. The CDR3 is 13 amino acids. Germline CDR1 SNHLY, CDR2 FYNNEI. In nucleotides, the CDR3 is TGTGCCAGCAGGGCGACAGGGGGGGAGACCCAGTACTTC. It encodes CASRATGGETQYF.

This clonotype has just a few counts. A much more abundant neighbour one base away suggests this may be a read error. J is TRBJ2-1 and V is TRBV7-3, with TRBD2 identical over 11 bases. This CDR3 region has 15 residues. Germline V lookup: CDR1 SGHTA, CDR2 FQGTGA. In DNA form, the CDR3 reads TGTGCCAGCAGTTTGACTAGCGGGGCAAGGAATGAGCAGCTCTTC. Amino acids: CASSLTSGARNEQLF.

A few counts support this clonotype. A read error may explain this, as a much larger clone is one base away. The chain employs TRBV6-6 and TRBJ2-2, with 7 bases aligning to TRBD1. The J segment lost 5 bases and the V segment lost 5 bases, leaving 11 bases of the junction unmatched. Germline V lookup: CDR1 MNHNY, CDR2 SVGAGI (reference sequence). The CDR3 consists of 16 residues. The CDR3 nucleotides read TGTGCCAGCAGTCACACGGGGCAGGGGGAAACCGGGGAGCTGTTTTTT. This encodes CASSHTGQGETGELFF.

In the case of this clonotype: A much more abundant neighbour one base away suggests this may be a read error. The gene calls are TRBV29-1 and TRBJ2-5; possible D gene TRBD1, 7 bases. Germline-derived CDR1 and CDR2 are SQVTM and ANQGSEA. This CDR3 is 14 amino acids long. The chain's CDR3 is CNAELGGGKETQYF. The CDR3 region has the DNA TGCAACGCTGAATTAGGGGGCGGGAAAGAGACCCAGTACTTC.

In this sample, this clonotype turned up a few times. The chain recombines TRBV12-3 or TRBV12-4 with TRBJ2-1; D may be TRBD2 (7 bases). The CDR3 sequence is 16 residues long. Trimming shortened V by 6 bases and J by 8 bases, and 23 bases separated the two germline ends. Written as DNA, the CDR3 is TGTGCCAGCAGCAGCCTGGGGGCGGGAGAGTGGTATGAGCAGTTCTTC. This translates into CASSSLGAGEWYEQFF.

This clonotype showed up many times. V and J are TRBV24-1 and TRBJ2-5, with D perhaps matching TRBD1 (7 bases). The germline V and J ends were trimmed by 4 bases and 5 bases, with 22 bases remaining between them. CDR3 size: 17 residues. The germline CDR1 and CDR2 sequences are KGHDR and SFDVKD. The CDR3 bases are TGTGCCACCAGTGACCCTAGACAGGGAGGTTCATTTGAGACCCAGTACTTC. This sequence encodes CATSDPRQGGSFETQYF.

This clonotype was found many times. This chain links TRBV7-2 with TRBJ2-7; the D gene is possibly TRBD1 (6 bases). The CDR3 sequence is 14 residues long. The germline V gene encodes CDR1 SGHTA and CDR2 FQGNSA. V was clipped by 3 bases and J by 0 bases, with 9 bases between them. CDR3 DNA sequence: TGTGCCAGCAGCTTGACAGGAACCTCCTACGAGCAGTACTTC. Protein product: CASSLTGTSYEQYF. The full variable domain, in which reference TRBV7-2 and TRBJ2-7 provide the parts outside the CDR3, is GAGVSQSPSNKVTEKGKDVELRCDPISGHTALYWYRQSLGQGLEFLIYFQGNSAPDKSGLPSDRFSAERTGGSVSTLTIQRTQQEDSAVYLCASSLTGTSYEQYFGPGTRLTVT.

This clonotype is medium-sized in the sample. The chain couples TRBV20-1 to TRBJ1-4; no clear D. This CDR3 is built from 13 residues. Germline V gives CDR1 DFQATT, CDR2 SNEGSKA (reference sequence). Trimming took 3 bases from V and 8 from J, leaving 13 bases between them. This CDR3 is CSARGLSVEKLFF. The DNA for the CDR3 is TGCAGTGCTAGGGGGTTGTCGGTCGAAAAACTGTTTTTT.